These T cell receptor beta chains were read from a single sample in a study of cytomegalovirus exposure and HLA in healthy donors. Libraries were prepared by immunoSEQ multiplex PCR; TCRdb keeps only in-frame clonotypes and omits some of them. The sample contains more than 150,000 clones, about 81% of which appear only once. The material sequenced was PBMCs. The receptors here all came from a man aged 40-49 years in good health and CMV-seronegative. CDR3s include the opening cysteine and the closing phenylalanine or tryptophan. Fields, in order: CDR3 protein, CDR3 DNA, D gene, clone size, V gene, J gene, CDR3 length. A D gene is named only where the DNA matches it firmly. Size tells how often a clone was seen (once, few, many) or the class of an expanded clone, and some rows leave it out.

CASSRQMNTEAFF,TGTGCCAGCAGCAGACAGATGAACACTGAAGCTTTCTTT,-,-,TRBV25-1,TRBJ1-1,13
CASSSPRGRGNYGYTF,TGTGCCAGCAGTTCCCCGAGAGGGAGGGGAAACTACGGCTACACCTTC,-,-,TRBV28,TRBJ1-2,16
CASSPVARRREQYF,TGTGCCAGCAGCCCCGTAGCCCGGCGACGCGAGCAGTACTTC,-,-,TRBV6-5,TRBJ2-7,14
CASSQVSLGATDTQYF,TGTGCCAGCAGCCAAGTTTCCCTGGGGGCAACAGATACGCAGTATTTT,-,-,TRBV4-2,TRBJ2-3,16
CASMTNRGRGETQYF,TGTGCCAGCATGACAAACAGGGGGCGGGGAGAGACCCAGTACTTC,TRBD1,-,TRBV2,TRBJ2-5,15
CASSPISGTEAFF,TGTGCCAGCAGCCCCATCAGTGGCACTGAAGCTTTCTTT,-,-,TRBV7-8,TRBJ1-1,13
CASSLFGGGRGDTQYF,TGTGCCAGCAGCTTGTTTGGGGGAGGGCGGGGAGATACGCAGTATTTT,TRBD2,-,TRBV5-4,TRBJ2-3,16
CASSAGTKPHEQYF,TGTGCCAGCAGCGCCGGGACAAAGCCTCACGAGCAGTACTTC,-,-,TRBV5-6,TRBJ2-7,14
CASSYSAGYGYTF,TGTGCCAGCAGTTACTCGGCAGGCTATGGCTACACCTTC,-,-,TRBV6-5,TRBJ1-2,13
CASSFLDRYQPQHF,TGTGCCAGCAGTTTTTTGGACAGGTACCAGCCCCAGCATTTT,TRBD1,-,TRBV6-6,TRBJ1-5,14
CASRSTGAGEKLFF,TGTGCCAGCAGATCTACAGGGGCAGGCGAAAAACTGTTTTTT,TRBD1,-,TRBV28,TRBJ1-4,14
CAIHSGVGNQPQHF,TGTGCCATACATTCAGGGGTCGGCAATCAGCCCCAGCATTTT,-,few,TRBV10-3,TRBJ1-5,14
CANSGTGGYNEQFF,TGTGCCAACTCCGGGACAGGGGGCTACAATGAGCAGTTCTTC,TRBD1,-,TRBV6-6,TRBJ2-1,14
CASTLGEPYNEQFF,TGTGCCAGCACCTTAGGGGAGCCTTACAATGAGCAGTTCTTC,-,few,TRBV7-2,TRBJ2-1,14
CASSQSALRNTEAFF,TGTGCCAGCAGCCAATCGGCCCTTCGGAACACTGAAGCTTTCTTT,-,-,TRBV16,TRBJ1-1,15
CASQGEGYGYTF,TGTGCCAGCCAAGGAGAGGGCTATGGCTACACCTTC,-,-,TRBV9,TRBJ1-2,12
CASSRGQGTGNYGYTF,TGTGCCAGCAGCCGGGGACAGGGAACGGGTAACTATGGCTACACCTTC,TRBD1,-,TRBV5-4,TRBJ1-2,16
CASSFRTSRYQETQYF,TGCGCCAGCAGCTTCAGAACTAGCAGGTACCAAGAGACCCAGTACTTC,-,-,TRBV5-1,TRBJ2-5,16
CATSRDLPGSTDTQYF,TGTGCCACCAGCAGAGATCTCCCGGGGAGCACAGATACGCAGTATTTT,-,-,TRBV15,TRBJ2-3,16
CAGTRAGEINEQFF,TGTGCCGGGACAAGAGCGGGGGAGATAAATGAGCAGTTCTTC,TRBD2,-,TRBV2,TRBJ2-1,14
CASSLVGTGRMNTEAFF,TGTGCCAGCAGCTTGGTGGGGACAGGGAGGATGAACACTGAAGCTTTCTTT,TRBD1,-,TRBV5-6,TRBJ1-1,17
CAWSGVGLFYEQYF,TGTGCCTGGAGTGGAGTCGGTCTTTTCTACGAGCAGTACTTC,-,-,TRBV30,TRBJ2-7,14
CASKTGGAELETQYF,TGTGCCAGCAAGACAGGGGGCGCGGAATTGGAGACCCAGTACTTC,TRBD1,-,TRBV5-4,TRBJ2-5,15
CASSPGLASSNEQFF,TGTGCCAGCAGCCCCGGACTAGCGAGTAGCAATGAGCAGTTCTTC,TRBD2,-,TRBV5-4,TRBJ2-1,15
CASSLIAGVSYNEQFF,TGTGCCAGCAGCTTAATAGCGGGGGTCTCCTACAATGAGCAGTTCTTC,TRBD2,-,TRBV7-3,TRBJ2-1,16
CASVGTSGGAYEQYF,TGTGCCAGCGTCGGGACTAGCGGGGGGGCGTACGAGCAGTACTTC,TRBD2,-,TRBV2,TRBJ2-7,15
CAWRGWGGGEQYF,TGTGCCTGGAGGGGGTGGGGTGGAGGAGAGCAGTACTTC,-,-,TRBV30,TRBJ2-7,13
CASSPRMDTQYF,TGTGCCAGCAGCCCTCGTATGGATACGCAGTATTTT,-,-,TRBV7-8,TRBJ2-3,12
CAISDRGKNTEAFF,TGTGCCATCAGTGACAGGGGAAAGAACACTGAAGCTTTCTTT,-,-,TRBV10-3,TRBJ1-1,14
CASSEGTAGTDTQYF,TGTGCCAGCAGTGAAGGGACAGCAGGCACAGATACGCAGTATTTT,-,-,TRBV6-1,TRBJ2-3,15
CASSSVATGLANEKLFF,TGTGCCAGCAGCTCCGTAGCCACAGGGCTGGCTAATGAAAAACTGTTTTTT,-,few,TRBV7-9,TRBJ1-4,17
CASSLVATYTDTQYF,TGTGCCAGCAGCTTAGTTGCCACCTACACAGATACGCAGTATTTT,-,-,TRBV7-2,TRBJ2-3,15
CASSLAGARGNTIYF,TGTGCCAGCAGCTTAGCGGGGGCGCGGGGAAACACCATATATTTT,-,-,TRBV7-9,TRBJ1-3,15
CASSPGQGLYEQYF,TGCGCCAGCAGCCCCGGACAGGGGCTTTACGAGCAGTACTTC,TRBD1,-,TRBV4-3,TRBJ2-7,14
CSVEALRQANYGYTF,TGCAGCGTTGAAGCCTTACGACAGGCTAACTATGGCTACACCTTC,-,-,TRBV29-1,TRBJ1-2,15
CASSLGTSGRTGANVLTF,TGCGCCAGCAGCTTGGGGACTAGCGGGAGAACTGGGGCCAACGTCCTGACTTTC,TRBD2,-,TRBV5-1,TRBJ2-6,18
CASGQGRDRSSPLHF,TGCGCCAGCGGCCAAGGTAGGGACAGAAGCTCACCCCTCCACTTT,TRBD1,-,TRBV4-3,TRBJ1-6,15
CASSPRAGPGNEQFF,TGTGCCAGCAGCCCAAGGGCGGGGCCAGGCAATGAGCAGTTCTTC,-,-,TRBV11-3,TRBJ2-1,15
CASSLRGTGSAYEQYF,TGTGCCAGCAGCCTCAGAGGGACAGGGAGCGCCTACGAGCAGTACTTC,TRBD1,-,TRBV14,TRBJ2-7,16
CASGQGQYTDTQYF,TGTGCCAGCGGCCAGGGACAGTACACAGATACGCAGTATTTT,TRBD1,-,TRBV27,TRBJ2-3,14
CASSFTGFGMNTEAFF,TGTGCCAGCAGCTTTACAGGGTTCGGGATGAACACTGAAGCTTTCTTT,-,-,TRBV7-2,TRBJ1-1,16